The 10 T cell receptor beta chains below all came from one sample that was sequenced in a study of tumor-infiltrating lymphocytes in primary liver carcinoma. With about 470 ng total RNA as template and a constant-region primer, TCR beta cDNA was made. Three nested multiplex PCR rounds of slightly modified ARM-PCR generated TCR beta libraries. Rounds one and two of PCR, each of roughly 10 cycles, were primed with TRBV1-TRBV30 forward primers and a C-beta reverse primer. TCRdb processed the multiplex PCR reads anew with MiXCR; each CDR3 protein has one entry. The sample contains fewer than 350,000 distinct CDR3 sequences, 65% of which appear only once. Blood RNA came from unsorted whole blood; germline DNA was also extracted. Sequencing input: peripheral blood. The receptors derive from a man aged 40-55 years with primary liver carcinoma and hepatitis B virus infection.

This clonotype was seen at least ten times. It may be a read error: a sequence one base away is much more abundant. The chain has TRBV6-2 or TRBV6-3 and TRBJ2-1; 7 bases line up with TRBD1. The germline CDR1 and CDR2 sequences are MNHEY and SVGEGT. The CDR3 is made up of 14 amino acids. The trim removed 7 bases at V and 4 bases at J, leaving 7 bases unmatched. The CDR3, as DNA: TGTGCCAGCAATCCGGGACAGCGATACAATGAGCAGTTCTTC. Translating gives CASNPGQRYNEQFF.

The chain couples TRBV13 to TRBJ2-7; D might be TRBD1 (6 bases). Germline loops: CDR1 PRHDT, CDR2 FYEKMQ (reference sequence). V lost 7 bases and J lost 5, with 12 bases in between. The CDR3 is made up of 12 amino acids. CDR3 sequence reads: CASNRVDHEQYF. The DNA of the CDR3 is TGTGCCAGCAACAGGGTCGACCACGAGCAGTACTTC. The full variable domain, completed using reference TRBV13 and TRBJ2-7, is AAGVIQSPRHLIKEKRETATLKCYPIPRHDTVYWYQQGPGQDPQFLISFYEKMQSDKGSIPDRFSAQQFSDYHSELNMSSLELGDSALYFCASNRVDHEQYFGPGTRLTVT.

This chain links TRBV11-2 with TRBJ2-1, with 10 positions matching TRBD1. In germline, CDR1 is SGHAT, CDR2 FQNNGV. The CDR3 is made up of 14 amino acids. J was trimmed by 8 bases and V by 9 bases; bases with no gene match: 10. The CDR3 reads CASSKGQGDDEQFF. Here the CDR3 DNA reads TGTGCCAGTAGCAAAGGACAGGGGGATGATGAGCAGTTCTTC. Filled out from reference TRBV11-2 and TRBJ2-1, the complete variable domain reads EAGVAQSPRYKIIEKRQSVAFWCNPISGHATLYWYQQILGQGPKLLIQFQNNGVVDDSQLPKDRFSAERLKGVDSTLKIQPAKLEDSAVYLCASSKGQGDDEQFFGPGTRLTVL.

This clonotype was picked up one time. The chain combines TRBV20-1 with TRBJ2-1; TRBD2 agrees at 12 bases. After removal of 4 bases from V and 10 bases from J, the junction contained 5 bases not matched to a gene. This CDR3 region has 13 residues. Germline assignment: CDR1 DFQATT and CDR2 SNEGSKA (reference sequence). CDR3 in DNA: TGCAGTGCTACTAGCGGGAGGGCCGGGGAGCAGTTCTTC. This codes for CSATSGRAGEQFF.

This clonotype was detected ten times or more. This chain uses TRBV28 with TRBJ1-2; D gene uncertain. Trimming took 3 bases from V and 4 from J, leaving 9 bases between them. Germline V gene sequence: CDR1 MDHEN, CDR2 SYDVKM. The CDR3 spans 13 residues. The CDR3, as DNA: TGTGCCAGCAGTTTGGGGTCAGCCTATGGCTACACCTTC. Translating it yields CASSLGSAYGYTF.

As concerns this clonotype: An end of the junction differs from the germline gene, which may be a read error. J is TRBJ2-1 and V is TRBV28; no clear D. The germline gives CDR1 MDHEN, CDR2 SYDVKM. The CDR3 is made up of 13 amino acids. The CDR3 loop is CVSSLALRSEEFF. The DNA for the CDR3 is TGTGTCAGCAGTTTGGCCCTCAGAAGTGAGGAGTTCTTC.

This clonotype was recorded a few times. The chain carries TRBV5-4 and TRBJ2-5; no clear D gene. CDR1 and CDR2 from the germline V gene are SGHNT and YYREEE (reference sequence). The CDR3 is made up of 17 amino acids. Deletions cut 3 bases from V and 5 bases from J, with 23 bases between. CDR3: CASSSTPMLGSIETQYF. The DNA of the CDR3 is TGTGCCAGCAGCTCAACCCCGATGTTAGGCTCCATTGAGACCCAGTACTTC.

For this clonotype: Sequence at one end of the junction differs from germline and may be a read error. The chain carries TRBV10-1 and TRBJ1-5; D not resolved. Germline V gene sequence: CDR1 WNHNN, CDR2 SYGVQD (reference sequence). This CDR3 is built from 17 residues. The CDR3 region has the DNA TGCGCCAGCAGGAAGACGACACCAGAGTCCGGCAATCAGCCTCAGCATTTT. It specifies CASRKTTPESGNQPQHF.

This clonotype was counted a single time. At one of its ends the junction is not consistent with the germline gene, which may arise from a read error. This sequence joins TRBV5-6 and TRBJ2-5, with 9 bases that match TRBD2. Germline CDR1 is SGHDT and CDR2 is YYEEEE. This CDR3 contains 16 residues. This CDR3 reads CASGLEGLAGQETQYF. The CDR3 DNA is TGTGCCAGCGGCTTGGAGGGTCTAGCGGGGCAAGAGACCCAGTACTTC.

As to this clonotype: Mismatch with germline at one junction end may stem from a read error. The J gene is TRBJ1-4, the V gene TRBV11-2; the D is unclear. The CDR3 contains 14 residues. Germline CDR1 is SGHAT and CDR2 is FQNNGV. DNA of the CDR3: TGTGCCAGCAGCTTGCAAGGAATTTGTGAAATACTGTTTTTT. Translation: CASSLQGICEILFF.